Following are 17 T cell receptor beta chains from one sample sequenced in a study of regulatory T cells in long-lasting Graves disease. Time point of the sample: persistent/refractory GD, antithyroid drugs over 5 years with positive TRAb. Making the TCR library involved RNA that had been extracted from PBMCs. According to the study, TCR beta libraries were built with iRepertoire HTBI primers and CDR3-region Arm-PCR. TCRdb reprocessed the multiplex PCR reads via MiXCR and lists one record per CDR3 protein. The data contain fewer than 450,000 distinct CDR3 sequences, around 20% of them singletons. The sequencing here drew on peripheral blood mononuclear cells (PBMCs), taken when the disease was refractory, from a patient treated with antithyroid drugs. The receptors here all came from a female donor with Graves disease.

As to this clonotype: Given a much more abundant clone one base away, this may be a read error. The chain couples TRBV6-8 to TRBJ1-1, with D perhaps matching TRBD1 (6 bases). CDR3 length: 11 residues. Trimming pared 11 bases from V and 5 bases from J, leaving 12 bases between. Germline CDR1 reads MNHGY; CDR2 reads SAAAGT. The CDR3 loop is CAGQRGTEAFF. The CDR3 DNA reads TGTGCCGGCCAAAGGGGGACTGAAGCTTTCTTT.

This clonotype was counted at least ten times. CDR3 residues: CSARDTGRSNQPQHF. The CDR3 nucleotides are TGCAGTGCTAGAGATACGGGCCGGAGCAATCAGCCCCAGCATTTT. The rearrangement uses TRBV20-1 and TRBJ1-5; D uncertain. CDR3 length equals 15 residues. Germline V gene sequence: CDR1 DFQATT, CDR2 SNEGSKA (reference sequence). The V gene lost 0 bases and the J gene lost 1 base, with 10 bases spanning the gap.

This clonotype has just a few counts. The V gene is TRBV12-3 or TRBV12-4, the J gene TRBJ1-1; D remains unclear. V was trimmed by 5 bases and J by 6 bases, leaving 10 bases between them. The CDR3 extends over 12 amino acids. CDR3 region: CASSATQAEAFF. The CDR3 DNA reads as TGTGCCAGCAGTGCAACGCAGGCTGAAGCTTTCTTT.

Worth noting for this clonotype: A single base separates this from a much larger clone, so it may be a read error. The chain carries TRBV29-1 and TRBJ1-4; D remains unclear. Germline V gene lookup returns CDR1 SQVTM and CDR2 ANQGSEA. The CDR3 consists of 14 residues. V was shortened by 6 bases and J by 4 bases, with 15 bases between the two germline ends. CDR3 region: CSVQETRLNEKLFF. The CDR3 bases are TGCAGCGTCCAGGAGACAAGGCTTAATGAAAAACTGTTTTTT.

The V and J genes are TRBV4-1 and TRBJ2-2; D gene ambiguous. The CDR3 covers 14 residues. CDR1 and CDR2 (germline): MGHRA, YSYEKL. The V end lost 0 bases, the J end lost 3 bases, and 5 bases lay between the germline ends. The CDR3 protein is CASSQDKDTGELFF. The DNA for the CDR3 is TGCGCCAGCAGCCAAGACAAGGACACCGGGGAGCTGTTTTTT.

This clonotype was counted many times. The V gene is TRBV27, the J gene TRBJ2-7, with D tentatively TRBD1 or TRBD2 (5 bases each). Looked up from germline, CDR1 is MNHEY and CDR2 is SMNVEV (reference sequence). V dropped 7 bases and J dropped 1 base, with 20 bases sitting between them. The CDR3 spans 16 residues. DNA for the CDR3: TGTGCCAGCATGACAAGGGACGGAAAAATGTCCTACGAGCAGTACTTC. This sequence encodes CASMTRDGKMSYEQYF.

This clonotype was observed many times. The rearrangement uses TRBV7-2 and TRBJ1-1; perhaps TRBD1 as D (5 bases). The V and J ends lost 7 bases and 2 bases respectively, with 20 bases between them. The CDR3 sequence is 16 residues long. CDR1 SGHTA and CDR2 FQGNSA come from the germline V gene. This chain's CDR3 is CASNQGTSKTNTEAFF. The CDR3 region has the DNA TGTGCCAGCAACCAAGGGACCAGCAAGACTAACACTGAAGCTTTCTTT.

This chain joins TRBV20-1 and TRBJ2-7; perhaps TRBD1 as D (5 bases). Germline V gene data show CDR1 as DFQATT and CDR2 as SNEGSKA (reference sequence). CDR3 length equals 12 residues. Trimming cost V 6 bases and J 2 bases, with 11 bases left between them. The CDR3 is CSAAATAYEQYF. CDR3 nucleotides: TGCAGTGCCGCGGCGACAGCCTACGAGCAGTACTTC.

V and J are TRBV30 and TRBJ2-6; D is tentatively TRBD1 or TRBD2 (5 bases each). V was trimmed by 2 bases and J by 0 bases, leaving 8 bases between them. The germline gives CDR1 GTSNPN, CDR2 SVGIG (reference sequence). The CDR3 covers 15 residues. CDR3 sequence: CAWSLRGSGANVLTF. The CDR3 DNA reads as TGTGCCTGGAGTTTGAGGGGCTCTGGGGCCAACGTCCTGACTTTC.

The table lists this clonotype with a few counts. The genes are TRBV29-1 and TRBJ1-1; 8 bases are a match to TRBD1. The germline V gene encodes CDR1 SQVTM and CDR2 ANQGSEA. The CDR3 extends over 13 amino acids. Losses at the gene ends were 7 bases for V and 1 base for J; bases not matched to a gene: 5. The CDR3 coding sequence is TGCAGCGCCCCGACAGGGGCGAACACTGAAGCTTTCTTT. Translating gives CSAPTGANTEAFF.

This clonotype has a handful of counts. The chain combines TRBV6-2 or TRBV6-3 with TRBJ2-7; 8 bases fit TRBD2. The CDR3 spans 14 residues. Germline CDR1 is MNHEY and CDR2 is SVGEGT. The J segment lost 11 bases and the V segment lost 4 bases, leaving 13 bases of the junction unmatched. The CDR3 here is CASSFGSSGEKEYF. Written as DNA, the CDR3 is TGTGCCAGCAGTTTTGGGAGTAGCGGGGAAAAGGAGTACTTC.

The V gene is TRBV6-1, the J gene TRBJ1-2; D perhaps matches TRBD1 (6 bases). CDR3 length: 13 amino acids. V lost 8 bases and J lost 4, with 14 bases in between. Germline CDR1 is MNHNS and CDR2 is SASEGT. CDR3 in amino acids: CASRGGHIYGYTF. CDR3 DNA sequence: TGTGCCAGCCGGGGGGGACACATCTATGGCTACACCTTC.

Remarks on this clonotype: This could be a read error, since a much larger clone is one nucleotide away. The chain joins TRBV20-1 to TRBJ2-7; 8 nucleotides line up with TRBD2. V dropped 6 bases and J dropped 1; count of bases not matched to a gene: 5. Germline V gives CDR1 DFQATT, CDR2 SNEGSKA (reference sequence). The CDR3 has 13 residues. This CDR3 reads CSAPGLESYEQYF. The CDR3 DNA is TGCAGTGCCCCGGGACTAGAGTCCTACGAGCAGTACTTC.

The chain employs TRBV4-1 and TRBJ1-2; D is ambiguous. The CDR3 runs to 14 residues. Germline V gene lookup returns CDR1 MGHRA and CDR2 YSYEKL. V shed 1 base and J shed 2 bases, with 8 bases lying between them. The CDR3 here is CASSQVLANYGYTF. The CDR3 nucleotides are TGCGCCAGCAGCCAAGTGCTCGCCAACTATGGCTACACCTTC.

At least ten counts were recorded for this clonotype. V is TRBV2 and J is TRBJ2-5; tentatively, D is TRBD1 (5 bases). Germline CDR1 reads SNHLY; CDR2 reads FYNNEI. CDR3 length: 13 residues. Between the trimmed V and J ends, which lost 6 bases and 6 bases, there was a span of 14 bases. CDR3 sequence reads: CASSVQGMKTQYF. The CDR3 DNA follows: TGTGCCAGCAGCGTTCAGGGAATGAAGACCCAGTACTTC.

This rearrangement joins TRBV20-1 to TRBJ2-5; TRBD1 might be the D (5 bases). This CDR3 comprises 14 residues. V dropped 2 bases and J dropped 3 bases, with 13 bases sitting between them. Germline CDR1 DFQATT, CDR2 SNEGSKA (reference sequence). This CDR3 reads CSARSPQAEETQYF. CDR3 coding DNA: TGCAGTGCTAGATCCCCACAGGCGGAAGAGACCCAGTACTTC.

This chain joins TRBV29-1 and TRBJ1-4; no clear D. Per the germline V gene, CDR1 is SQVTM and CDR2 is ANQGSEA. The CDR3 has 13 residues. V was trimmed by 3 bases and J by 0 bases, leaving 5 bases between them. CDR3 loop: CSVDSATNEKLFF. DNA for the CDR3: TGCAGCGTTGATTCTGCAACTAATGAAAAACTGTTTTTT.